This TCR beta chain derives from a study of OX40 agonist ivuxolimab in advanced cancers. Across the study: Prior therapy, whether anti-PD-1, anti-PD-L1 or anti-CTLA-4, was allowed, and 40% had some. Study-wide findings and caveats: More expanded clones were seen, on average, in CD8+ T cells than in CD4+. Partial responders treated at 0.1-3.0 mg/kg exhibited clonal expansion among the lowest measured.

From germline, CDR1 is MNHEY and CDR2 SMNVEV (reference sequence). The CDR3 covers 16 residues. Trimming stripped 2 bases from V and 8 bases from J, with 21 bases between. A note on this clone: No antigen is known for it.

Only in-frame clones appear in the TCRdb table, and some are missing; sequencing was by immunoSEQ multiplex PCR. The table records around 140,000 clones, 90% to 95% of them present only once. Sequences were derived from CD4+ or CD8+ T cells sorted from blood, sampled in a trial of the OX40 agonist ivuxolimab. V is TRBV27 and J is TRBJ1-2, with no clear D. This clonotype was obtained from an adult with an advanced solid tumor such as melanoma, head and neck, liver or kidney cancer. This chain's CDR3 is CASSLRAVVDLGGYTF. The CDR3 region has the DNA TGTGCCAGCAGTTTAAGGGCTGTGGTGGACCTAGGGGGCTACACCTTC.